This TCR beta chain was captured by sequencing in a study of cytomegalovirus exposure and HLA in healthy donors. About the study: The roughly 120 validation repertoires matched the roughly 700 first-cohort repertoires in platform, a later analysis reported. The study's findings and limits: Subsequent analysis found a tendency for first-cohort TCR clusters to co-occur within the approximately 130 validation repertoires.

About this clone: The antigen remains undetermined.

Clones were sequenced by immunoSEQ multiplex PCR, and TCRdb holds only the in-frame ones, with some missing. This sample has around 150,000 clones, with approximately 87% found just once. Germline V gives CDR1 MNHEY, CDR2 SMNVEV (reference sequence). The CDR3 covers 14 residues. Trimming removed 7 bases from V and 4 bases from J; junction bases left unmatched: 3. What was sequenced was PBMCs. V usage is TRBV27 and J usage is TRBJ2-3; 12 bases agree with TRBD2. The TCR comes from a woman under 40 in good health and CMV-seronegative. The CDR3 region has the DNA TGTGCCAGCACTAGCGGGAGGGAATCAGATACGCAGTATTTT. It encodes CASTSGRESDTQYF.